The 22 T cell receptor beta chains below were found in one sample sequenced in a study of blood T cell repertoires in COVID-19. The assay was immunoSEQ multiplex PCR, and TCRdb's table has in-frame clones only and misses some. The data hold some 70,000 clones, with approximately 87% observed a single time. The specimen sequenced was peripheral blood. Source of these receptors: a man aged 50-59 years with active COVID-19.

The chain joins TRBV9 to TRBJ2-3, with 11 bases fitting TRBD2. This CDR3 contains 17 residues. V shed 0 bases, J shed 2 bases, and the junction held 5 bases outside the gene matches. Germline CDR1 reads SGDLS; CDR2 reads YYNGEE. The CDR3 DNA is TGTGCCAGCAGCGTAGAACCTAGCGGGAGGAACACAGATACGCAGTATTTT. It translates to CASSVEPSGRNTDTQYF.

The V call is TRBV6-2 or TRBV6-3, the J call TRBJ1-2; D perhaps matches TRBD1 (6 bases). The CDR3 has 14 residues. Germline V gene sequence: CDR1 MNHEY, CDR2 SVGEGT. Deletions cut 2 bases from V and 4 bases from J, with 11 bases between. The DNA for the CDR3 is TGTGCCAGCAGTTACCCGGGACACTTCTATGGCTACACCTTC. It specifies CASSYPGHFYGYTF.

This clone was picked up one time. The V call is TRBV3-1 (or the pseudogene TRBV3-2), the J call TRBJ2-7; 9 nucleotides line up with TRBD1. In germline, CDR1 is LGHDT, CDR2 YNNKEL (reference sequence). V lost 4 bases to trimming and J lost 4 bases; unmatched junction nucleotides: 5. CDR3 length equals 14 residues. CDR3: CASSPRGQGYEQYF. CDR3 nucleotides: TGTGCCAGCAGCCCTCGTGGACAGGGGTACGAGCAGTACTTC.

This chain connects TRBV24-1 to TRBJ1-2, with 7 nucleotides matching TRBD1. This CDR3 comprises 14 residues. CDR1 KGHDR and CDR2 SFDVKD come from the germline V gene. Trimming removed 6 bases from V and 7 bases from J; junction bases left unmatched: 10. CDR3 protein: CATSSDRLSGGYTF. The CDR3 bases are TGTGCCACCAGTTCGGACAGGTTGTCGGGTGGCTACACCTTC.

This chain joins TRBV27 and TRBJ1-3; maybe TRBD1 (5 bases). Trimming removed 4 bases from V and 1 base from J, with 8 bases in between. Germline assignment: CDR1 MNHEY and CDR2 SMNVEV (reference sequence). This CDR3 region has 14 residues. CDR3 coding DNA: TGTGCCAGCAGTTCCGGGGGGTCTGGAAACACCATATATTTT. This encodes CASSSGGSGNTIYF.

The V gene is TRBV30, the J gene TRBJ1-2; 7 bases map to TRBD1. V was clipped by 1 base and J by 1 base; unmatched bases: 3. Germline CDR1 GTSNPN, CDR2 SVGIG (reference sequence). The CDR3 covers 14 residues. CDR3 protein: CAWSGQGGNYGYTF. CDR3 in DNA: TGTGCCTGGAGTGGACAGGGCGGTAACTATGGCTACACCTTC.

The chain is built from TRBV5-1 and TRBJ2-2; D might be TRBD2 (6 bases). The germline V and J ends were trimmed by 3 bases and 5 bases, with 14 bases remaining between them. Germline-derived CDR1 and CDR2 are SGHRS and YFSETQ. CDR3 length: 15 amino acids. CDR3 coding DNA: TGCGCCAGCAGCTCCGGGGTGGCGGGGACCGGGGAGCTGTTTTTT. This translates into CASSSGVAGTGELFF.

This CDR3 is CSVGVLLREQYF. The CDR3 coding sequence is TGCAGCGTGGGAGTATTACTAAGGGAGCAGTACTTC. This sequence joins TRBV29-1 and TRBJ2-7; TRBD2 is a possible D gene (5 bases). The V and J ends lost 6 bases and 7 bases respectively, with 16 bases between them. CDR3 length equals 12 residues. Per germline, CDR1 SQVTM and CDR2 ANQGSEA.

The chain links TRBV7-9 to TRBJ2-3; a weak D match, TRBD2 (6 bases). V was shortened by 1 base and J by 5 bases, with 22 bases between the two germline ends. The CDR3 has 18 residues. Germline V lookup: CDR1 SEHNR, CDR2 FQNEAQ (reference sequence). CDR3 sequence (DNA): TGTGCCAGCAGCTTAGAAATGGGACGGGGGACGTACGGAGATACGCAGTATTTT. This encodes CASSLEMGRGTYGDTQYF.

The chain couples TRBV29-1 to TRBJ2-5; 7 bases match TRBD1. The CDR3 length is 11 residues. Trimming cost V 7 bases and J 4 bases; bases outside gene matches: 3. Per germline, CDR1 SQVTM and CDR2 ANQGSEA. CDR3 sequence: CSGGTAETQYF. In DNA, the CDR3 is TGCAGCGGGGGGACAGCAGAGACCCAGTACTTC.

V and J are TRBV2 and TRBJ1-1; TRBD1 matches at 7 bases. The CDR3 loop spans 13 amino acids. J was trimmed by 5 bases and V by 1 base; bases with no gene match: 1. Germline V lookup: CDR1 SNHLY, CDR2 FYNNEI. The CDR3 protein is CASSEETGTEAFF. DNA of the CDR3: TGTGCCAGCAGTGAAGAGACAGGGACTGAAGCTTTCTTT.

The chain joins TRBV2 to TRBJ1-1, with D possibly TRBD1 on 5 matching bases. Germline-derived CDR1 and CDR2 are SNHLY and FYNNEI. This CDR3 is built from 14 residues. Trimming stripped 8 bases from V and 1 base from J, with 14 bases between. This CDR3 reads CASGGGTPNTEAFF. The CDR3 coding sequence is TGTGCCAGCGGGGGGGGAACCCCGAACACTGAAGCTTTCTTT.

V gene TRBV25-1 combines with J gene TRBJ2-1; tentatively, D is TRBD2 (6 bases). Trimming stripped 1 base from V and 2 bases from J, with 6 bases between. Germline CDR1 and CDR2: MGHDK and SYGVNS. The CDR3 length is 14 residues. The CDR3 DNA follows: TGTGCCAGCAGTGAATCGGGGGCCTACAATGAGCAGTTCTTC. It encodes CASSESGAYNEQFF. The whole variable domain, filled in from reference TRBV25-1 and TRBJ2-1, reads EADIYQTPRYLVIGTGKKITLECSQTMGHDKMYWYQQDPGMELHLIHYSYGVNSTEKGDLSSESTVSRIRTEHFPLTLESARPSHTSQYLCASSESGAYNEQFFGPGTRLTVL.

The chain employs TRBV11-2 and TRBJ1-2, with 10 bases fitting TRBD1. Germline lookup yields CDR1 SGHAT and CDR2 FQNNGV. The CDR3 has 14 residues. V gave up 7 bases and J gave up 5 bases; unmatched junction bases: 7. The CDR3 DNA sequence: TGTGCCAGCAATCTGGGACAGGGGTTTTATGGCTACACCTTC. This gives the protein CASNLGQGFYGYTF.

This chain uses TRBV19 with TRBJ2-1, with TRBD2 identical over 8 bases. CDR1 LNHDA and CDR2 SQIVND come from the germline V gene (reference sequence). This CDR3 spans 15 amino acids. The junction had 7 bases not matched to a gene; V was cut back by 5 bases and J by 4 bases. The CDR3 region has the DNA TGTGCCAGTAGTGAGGGCGGGGGGCCTTACAATGAGCAGTTCTTC. Protein sequence: CASSEGGGPYNEQFF.

The chain uses TRBV4-3 and TRBJ1-6, with D perhaps TRBD1 (5 bases). Germline CDR1 is LGHNA and CDR2 is YSLEER. Trimming took 3 bases from V and 8 from J, leaving 17 bases between them. This CDR3 contains 16 residues. The chain's CDR3 is CASSHITGGGHSPLHF. The DNA of the CDR3 is TGCGCCAGCAGCCACATTACGGGGGGAGGGCATTCACCCCTCCACTTT.

V is TRBV5-8 and J is TRBJ2-1; 11 nucleotides agree with TRBD1. Trimming removed 2 bases from V and 6 bases from J; junction bases left unmatched: 4. CDR1 is SGHTS and CDR2 is YDEGEE in the germline V gene. The length of the CDR3 is 15 residues. The CDR3 reads CASSFGTGGRNEQFF. The DNA of the CDR3 is TGTGCCAGCAGCTTCGGGACAGGGGGACGCAATGAGCAGTTCTTC.

This rearrangement joins TRBV6-6 to TRBJ2-3; 8 bases align to TRBD1. The CDR3 sequence is 14 residues long. CDR1 MNHNY and CDR2 SVGAGI come from the germline V gene (reference sequence). The J segment lost 3 bases and the V segment lost 4 bases, leaving 3 bases of the junction unmatched. DNA of the CDR3: TGTGCCAGCAGTTCATGGACAGGGACAGATACGCAGTATTTT. Its protein product is CASSSWTGTDTQYF.

The genes are TRBV11-2 and TRBJ2-2; 10 positions agree with TRBD1. The CDR3 contains 17 residues. V lost 5 bases, J lost 4 bases, and 10 bases stayed unmatched. CDR1 is SGHAT, CDR2 FQNNGV, per germline. DNA of the CDR3: TGTGCCAGCAGCCTAAAAACCTGGACAGGGGGCACCGGGGAGCTGTTTTTT. As protein: CASSLKTWTGGTGELFF.

The V call is TRBV11-3, the J call TRBJ2-2; 10 bases are shared with TRBD2. V was pared by 1 base and J by 1 base, with 0 bases of the junction left unmatched. Germline V gives CDR1 SGHNT, CDR2 YENEEA. The CDR3 has 16 amino acids. Here the CDR3 DNA reads TGTGCCAGCAGCTTAGGACTAGCGGGGAACACCGGGGAGCTGTTTTTT. It codes for CASSLGLAGNTGELFF. The entire variable domain, with the rest obtained from reference TRBV11-3 and TRBJ2-2, is as follows: EAGVVQSPRYKIIEKKQPVAFWCNPISGHNTLYWYLQNLGQGPELLIRYENEEAVDDSQLPKDRFSAERLKGVDSTLKIQPAELGDSAVYLCASSLGLAGNTGELFFGEGSRLTVL.

CDR3 loop: CASSLAGTKQETQYF. DNA for the CDR3: TGTGCCAGCAGCCTCGCCGGGACAAAGCAAGAGACCCAGTACTTC. J is TRBJ2-5 and V is TRBV9; TRBD1 might be the D (6 bases). Per the germline V gene, CDR1 is SGDLS and CDR2 is YYNGEE. V lost 4 bases to trimming and J lost 2 bases, with 15 bases between them. The CDR3 covers 15 residues.

To note about this clone: At one end, the junction sequence differs from germline, possibly due to a read error. This chain joins TRBV7-7 and TRBJ2-1; 8 bases fit TRBD2. Germline CDR1 reads SSHAT; CDR2 reads FNYEAQ (reference sequence). The CDR3 is 16 amino acids. CDR3 protein: CASSLRGGGINDEQFF. CDR3 nucleotide sequence: TGTGCTAGCAGCTTACGGGGGGGCGGCATAAACGATGAGCAGTTCTTC.